One sample yielded the 15 T cell receptor beta chains listed below, sequenced in a study of cytomegalovirus exposure and HLA in healthy donors. The PCR made use of 60 Vbeta and 13 Jbeta primers. Clones were read by immunoSEQ multiplex PCR, and TCRdb kept only the in-frame ones, dropping some. This sample's table has about 53,000 clones. What was sequenced was PBMCs. Receptors originate from a young woman in good health and CMV-seronegative.

CDR3 sequence reads: CASSRLAGGPDTQYF. CDR3 bases: TGCGCCAGCAGTCGCCTAGCGGGAGGGCCAGATACGCAGTATTTT. The J gene is TRBJ2-3, the V gene TRBV4-1; TRBD2 agrees at 12 bases. The ends lost 6 bases at V and 4 bases at J; junction bases unmatched: 5. Germline lookup yields CDR1 MGHRA and CDR2 YSYEKL. The CDR3 is made up of 15 amino acids.

The chain is built from TRBV5-8 and TRBJ2-1; TRBD1 agrees at 9 bases. With V trimmed by 2 bases and J by 6 bases, 3 bases remained unmatched. The CDR3 extends over 14 amino acids. CDR1 is SGHTS and CDR2 is YDEGEE in the germline V gene. In DNA form, the CDR3 reads TGTGCCAGCAGCTTACAGGGGGCCATCAATGAGCAGTTCTTC. Residues: CASSLQGAINEQFF.

The chain has TRBV29-1 and TRBJ2-5; 13 bases are a match to TRBD2. The CDR3 extends over 14 amino acids. V gave up 7 bases and J gave up 4 bases; unmatched junction bases: 6. Germline V gene data show CDR1 as SQVTM and CDR2 as ANQGSEA. CDR3 sequence reads: CSATGTSGAETQYF. In nucleotides, the CDR3 is TGCAGCGCTACCGGGACTAGCGGGGCAGAGACCCAGTACTTC.

The chain is built from TRBV6-1 and TRBJ1-6; tentative D call: TRBD1 (6 bases). V lost 8 bases to trimming and J lost 5 bases, with 16 bases between them. The length of the CDR3 is 15 residues. Germline V gene data show CDR1 as MNHNS and CDR2 as SASEGT. The CDR3 here is CASRSEGGDNSPLHF. The CDR3 DNA reads TGTGCCAGCCGAAGTGAGGGGGGGGATAATTCACCCCTCCACTTT.

The chain combines TRBV2 with TRBJ1-6, with 7 bases aligning to TRBD1. From germline, CDR1 is SNHLY and CDR2 FYNNEI. V lost 5 bases to trimming and J lost 5 bases; unmatched junction nucleotides: 3. CDR3 length equals 14 residues. The chain's CDR3 is CASSLQGNNSPLHF. The CDR3 DNA reads as TGTGCCAGCAGTCTACAGGGGAATAATTCACCCCTCCACTTT.

CDR3: CASRTSDGYTF. CDR3 sequence (DNA): TGTGCCAGTAGAACAAGCGATGGCTACACCTTC. This rearrangement joins TRBV19 to TRBJ1-2, with unresolved D. The V gene's germline CDR1 is LNHDA and CDR2 SQIVND (reference sequence). The CDR3 runs 11 residues. V dropped 6 bases and J dropped 6 bases, with 8 bases sitting between them.

This chain joins TRBV6-6 and TRBJ1-5, with D possibly being TRBD1 (6 bases). The ends were cut back, 6 bases at V and 0 bases at J, with 15 bases in the middle. The germline gives CDR1 MNHNY, CDR2 SVGAGI (reference sequence). There are 16 residues in the CDR3. CDR3 DNA: TGTGCCAGCAGCCCCAGGGGTGGGGATAGCAATCAGCCCCAGCATTTT. Its translation: CASSPRGGDSNQPQHF.

The chain is built from TRBV7-2 and TRBJ1-2, with D unclear. Per germline, CDR1 SGHTA and CDR2 FQGNSA. The CDR3 loop spans 15 amino acids. V lost 4 bases, J lost 2 bases, and 14 bases lay in between. CDR3 region: CASSSVVSRNYGYTF. Written as DNA, the CDR3 is TGTGCCAGCAGCTCGGTCGTTTCTCGGAACTATGGCTACACCTTC.

This rearrangement joins TRBV19 to TRBJ1-2, with 12 bases lining up with TRBD1. This CDR3 has 18 amino acids. Germline CDR1 reads LNHDA; CDR2 reads SQIVND (reference sequence). The V gene end was trimmed by 9 bases and the J gene end by 3 bases; junction bases not matched to a gene: 17. The CDR3 DNA is TGTGCCAGGAGAAACCCCGGGACAGGGGGCGCAGAGGACTATGGCTACACCTTC. Residues: CARRNPGTGGAEDYGYTF.

The rearrangement uses TRBV4-2 and TRBJ2-7, with 10 nucleotides matching TRBD2. The J segment lost 2 bases and the V segment lost 0 bases, leaving 4 bases of the junction unmatched. The CDR3 runs 16 residues. Germline V gene data show CDR1 as LGHNA and CDR2 as YNFKEQ. CDR3: CASSQEAGGPAYEQYF. DNA for the CDR3: TGTGCCAGCAGCCAAGAAGCGGGAGGGCCTGCCTACGAGCAGTACTTC.

V and J are TRBV7-9 and TRBJ1-1, with D possibly TRBD1 on 5 matching bases. The CDR3 runs to 14 residues. CDR1 is SEHNR, CDR2 FQNEAQ, per germline (reference sequence). Trimming removed 1 base at V and 4 bases at J, with 10 bases between. The CDR3 spells CASSLGQLGTEAFF. The CDR3, as DNA: TGTGCCAGCAGCTTAGGACAGCTAGGCACTGAAGCTTTCTTT.

This chain's CDR3 is CASSPGTGADYEQYF. The CDR3 DNA sequence: TGTGCCAGCAGCCCGGGGACAGGGGCCGACTACGAGCAGTACTTC. The chain has TRBV7-3 and TRBJ2-7; 10 bases agree with TRBD1. Germline CDR1 reads SGHTA; CDR2 reads FQGTGA. The CDR3 contains 15 residues. The V and J ends lost 5 bases and 3 bases, in that order; junction bases with no gene match: 7.

The chain combines TRBV6-5 with TRBJ2-7; a possible D gene is TRBD1 (6 bases). Germline CDR1 and CDR2: MNHEY and SVGAGI. Trimming took 4 bases from V and 3 from J, leaving 13 bases between them. This CDR3 has 14 residues. This chain's CDR3 is CASSSGTWGYEQYF. The CDR3 nucleotides are TGTGCCAGCAGTTCCGGGACATGGGGCTACGAGCAGTACTTC.

V is TRBV5-1 and J is TRBJ2-4; 7 bases are a match to TRBD1. The V gene's germline CDR1 is SGHRS and CDR2 YFSETQ. The CDR3 totals 15 residues. Trimming at V came to 4 bases and at J to 7 bases, leaving 11 bases not matched to a gene. This CDR3 reads CASSPSVRGQNIQYF. The CDR3 DNA follows: TGCGCCAGCAGCCCCTCAGTAAGGGGGCAGAACATTCAGTACTTC.

V is TRBV18 and J is TRBJ2-1; no reliable D call. This CDR3 has 12 residues. V was shortened by 4 bases and J by 9 bases, with 10 bases between the two germline ends. Germline CDR1 KGHSH, CDR2 LQKENI. The CDR3 DNA sequence: TGTGCCAGCTCACTGGCTACGGGTGAGCAGTTCTTC. This gives the protein CASSLATGEQFF.